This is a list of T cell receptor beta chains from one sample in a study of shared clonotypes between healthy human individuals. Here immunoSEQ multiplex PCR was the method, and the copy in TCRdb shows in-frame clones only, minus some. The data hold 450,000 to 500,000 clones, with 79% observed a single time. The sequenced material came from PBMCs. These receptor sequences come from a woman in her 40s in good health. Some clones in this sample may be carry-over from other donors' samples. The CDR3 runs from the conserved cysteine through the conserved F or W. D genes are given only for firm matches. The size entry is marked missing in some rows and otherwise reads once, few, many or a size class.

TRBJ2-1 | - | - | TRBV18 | CASSSLDWQFF | TGTGCCAGCTCAAGTCTCGATTGGCAGTTCTTC
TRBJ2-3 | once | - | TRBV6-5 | CASSYYGDPTDTQYF | TGTGCCAGCAGTTACTACGGGGATCCCACAGATACGCAGTATTTT
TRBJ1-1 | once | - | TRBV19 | CASKLDTEAFF | TGTGCCAGTAAGTTGGACACTGAAGCTTTCTTT
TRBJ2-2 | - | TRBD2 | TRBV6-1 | CASSGLASTGELFF | TGTGCCAGCAGTGGACTAGCAAGCACCGGGGAGCTGTTTTTT
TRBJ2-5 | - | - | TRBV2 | CASSETRAGVETQYF | TGTGCCAGCAGTGAAACCAGGGCAGGGGTAGAGACCCAGTACTTC
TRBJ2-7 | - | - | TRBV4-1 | CASSPRDTHYEQYF | TGCGCCAGCAGCCCCCGGGACACTCACTACGAGCAGTACTTC
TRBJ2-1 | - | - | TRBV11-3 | CASSVDFNEQFF | TGTGCCAGCAGCGTCGATTTCAATGAGCAGTTCTTC
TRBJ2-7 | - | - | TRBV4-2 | CASSQDLRVSAEQYF | TGTGCCAGCAGCCAAGATCTCAGGGTGTCTGCCGAGCAGTACTTC
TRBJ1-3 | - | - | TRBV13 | CASSFHRVNTIYF | TGTGCCAGCAGCTTTCACAGGGTAAACACCATATATTTT
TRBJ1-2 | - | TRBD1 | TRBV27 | CASSFRQGAWGYTF | TGTGCCAGCAGTTTCAGACAGGGGGCTTGGGGCTACACCTTC
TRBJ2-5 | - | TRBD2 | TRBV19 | CASSIALAGGETQYF | TGTGCCAGTAGTATTGCCCTAGCGGGAGGAGAGACCCAGTACTTC
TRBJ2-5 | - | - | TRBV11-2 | CASSQVAETQYF | TGTGCCAGCAGCCAAGTCGCAGAGACCCAGTACTTC
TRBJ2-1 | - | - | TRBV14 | CASSLPRSGKSYNEQFF | TGTGCCAGCAGCCTCCCCCGGTCGGGGAAGTCCTACAATGAGCAGTTCTTC
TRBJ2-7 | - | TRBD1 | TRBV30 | CAWSPTGDRYEQYF | TGTGCCTGGAGCCCTACAGGGGACAGATACGAGCAGTACTTC
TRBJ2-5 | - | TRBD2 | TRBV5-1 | CASSLVAGVQETQYF | TGCGCCAGCAGCTTGGTAGCGGGCGTACAAGAGACCCAGTACTTC
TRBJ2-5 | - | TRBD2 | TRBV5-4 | CASSRDYKETQYF | TGTGCCAGCAGCCGGGACTATAAAGAGACCCAGTACTTC
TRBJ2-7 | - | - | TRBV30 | CAWSSGSYEQYF | TGTGCCTGGAGTTCAGGTTCCTACGAGCAGTACTTC
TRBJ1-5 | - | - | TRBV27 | CASSADPGRLYQPQHF | TGTGCCAGCAGTGCCGACCCTGGCAGGCTATATCAGCCCCAGCATTTT
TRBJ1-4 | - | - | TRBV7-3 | CASSSRTTNEKLFF | TGTGCCAGCAGCTCCAGAACAACTAATGAAAAACTGTTTTTT
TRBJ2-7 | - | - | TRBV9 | CASSVAAASYEQYF | TGTGCCAGCAGCGTAGCGGCAGCCTCCTACGAGCAGTACTTC
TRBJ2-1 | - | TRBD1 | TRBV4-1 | CASSLGQGAADEQFF | TGCGCCAGCAGCCTCGGACAGGGGGCTGCGGATGAGCAGTTCTTC
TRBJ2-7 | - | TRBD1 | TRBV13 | CASSSGTGFDEQYF | TGTGCCAGCAGCTCCGGGACAGGGTTTGACGAGCAGTACTTC
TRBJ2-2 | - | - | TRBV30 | CAWSPGTFNTGELFF | TGTGCCTGGAGTCCCGGGACTTTTAACACCGGGGAGCTGTTTTTT